Included here is one TCR beta chain sequence, with context. The data are from a study of blood T cell repertoires in COVID-19. Profiled with immunoSEQ multiplex PCR; TCRdb holds only in-frame clones, not every one. The sample consists of 250,000 to 400,000 clones, more than 75% of them appearing once. The CDR3 loop spans 15 amino acids. Trimming removed 4 bases at V and 4 bases at J, with 15 bases between. The germline gives CDR1 ENHRY, CDR2 SYGVKD. The TCR comes from a middle-aged man with active or convalescent COVID-19. Sequenced material: peripheral blood. The V gene is TRBV10-3, the J gene TRBJ2-3; a possible D gene is TRBD1 (6 bases). For the CDR3, the DNA is TGTGCCATCAGTGGAACAACACAGGGAGCAGATACGCAGTATTTT. This encodes CAISGTTQGADTQYF.